The 10 T cell receptor beta chains given below trace back to one sample, sequenced in a study of T cells expressing NK-cell markers. TCRdb derives one entry per CDR3 protein from the 5' RACE reads, leaving out DNA. The sample table includes 350,000 to 400,000 distinct CDR3 sequences. The sequencing sample was made of blood T cells: a sorted CD56 or NKG2C T cell subset, CD4+ or CD8+ T cells, or bulk PBMC T cells (not recorded which). The source of these receptors is a woman aged 45-65 years in good health.

The rearrangement joins TRBV7-8 to TRBJ2-5. The germline V gene encodes CDR1 SGHVS and CDR2 FQNEAQ. The CDR3 covers 14 residues. The CDR3 sequence: CASSLARIQETQYF.

This sequence joins TRBV25-1 and TRBJ2-2; the TCRdb call, TRBD1, lacks DNA for checking. CDR3 length: 15 residues. The germline V gene encodes CDR1 MGHDK and CDR2 SYGVNS. The CDR3 is CASSKGAPGTGELFF.

The CDR3 region is CSARRGLAGGWDTQYF. The chain has TRBV20-1 and TRBJ2-3; TCRdb's D call of TRBD2 is untestable without DNA. CDR1 DFQATT and CDR2 SNEGSKA come from the germline V gene (reference sequence). CDR3 length: 16 residues.

The chain recombines TRBV4-1 with TRBJ2-7; TCRdb calls TRBD1, which cannot be checked without DNA. Germline V gene lookup returns CDR1 MGHRA and CDR2 YSYEKL. CDR3 size: 16 residues. The CDR3 is CASSQGTGGRVYEQYF.

The chain joins TRBV29-1 to TRBJ2-5. CDR1 is SQVTM, CDR2 ANQGSEA, per germline. The CDR3 loop spans 14 amino acids. This CDR3 is CSVEGGQARDTQYF.

V gene TRBV11-2 combines with J gene TRBJ2-5; lacking DNA, the TRBD1 call made by TCRdb goes unchecked. The germline V gene encodes CDR1 SGHAT and CDR2 FQNNGV. The CDR3 is 14 residues long. Here the CDR3 reads CASSTTGGQETQYF.

The rearrangement links TRBV27 to TRBJ2-1; the TRBD2 assignment by TCRdb is unverifiable without DNA. Germline CDR1 is MNHEY and CDR2 is SMNVEV (reference sequence). The CDR3 is 13 amino acids. The CDR3 protein is CASSLGGLAVPFF.

This chain connects TRBV23-1 to TRBJ2-1; TCRdb's D gene call, TRBD1, goes unchecked for lack of DNA. TRBV23-1 is marked as an open reading frame, function uncertain. The CDR3 is made up of 16 amino acids. CDR3 region: CASSPAAGSSYNEQFF.

This sequence joins TRBV29-1 and TRBJ2-1; TCRdb returns TRBD2, unconfirmable since there is no DNA. CDR3 length: 16 amino acids. Germline V gives CDR1 SQVTM, CDR2 ANQGSEA. The CDR3 region is CSVLGGASGSGYEQFF.

The chain uses TRBV4-1 and TRBJ2-5; without DNA, the TCRdb call of TRBD2 cannot be checked. CDR1 and CDR2 (germline): MGHRA, YSYEKL. There are 16 residues in the CDR3. The CDR3 protein is CASSQALAGGQETQYF.